What follows are 32 T cell receptor beta chains derived from one specimen sequenced in a study of beta chain features in type 1 diabetes. Study-wide results and caveats: Within each of all four CD4+ subsets, Type 1 diabetes patients had TCRB CDR3s that were moderately but significantly shorter.

What was sequenced were expressed TCRB transcripts, since all of the isolated RNA had been reverse transcribed. Method: immunoSEQ multiplex PCR; TCRdb's copy keeps in-frame clones and lacks some. This table holds 630,000 or so clones, roughly an eighth found once. These receptors' antigens are unknown. The specimen sequenced was naive CD4+ T cells from blood. The receptor source for this set is a man between 18 and 29 years old with type 1 diabetes.

The rearrangement joins TRBV7-6 to TRBJ2-2; no reliable D call. Germline values: CDR1 SGHVS, CDR2 FNYEAQ. V lost 1 base, J lost 5 bases, and 5 bases lay in between. The CDR3 totals 13 residues. CDR3 loop: CASSLDSTGELFF. The CDR3, as DNA: TGTGCCAGCAGCTTAGACTCAACCGGGGAGCTGTTTTTT.

V gene TRBV19 combines with J gene TRBJ1-2; 7 nucleotides agree with TRBD1. Germline CDR1 LNHDA, CDR2 SQIVND (reference sequence). The J segment lost 5 bases and the V segment lost 7 bases, leaving 4 bases of the junction unmatched. This CDR3 comprises 12 residues. The CDR3 protein is CASTDREYGYTF. In nucleotides, the CDR3 is TGTGCCAGTACCGACAGGGAGTATGGCTACACCTTC.

This clone was counted a few times. The gene calls are TRBV7-9 and TRBJ2-5; possible D gene TRBD2, 5 bases. Per germline, CDR1 SEHNR and CDR2 FQNEAQ (reference sequence). The CDR3 extends over 14 amino acids. V dropped 6 bases and J dropped 2 bases, with 13 bases sitting between them. The CDR3 coding sequence is TGTGCCAGCAGGGAGGCAGTCACACAAGAGACCCAGTACTTC. Its protein product is CASREAVTQETQYF.

In nucleotides, the CDR3 is TGTGCCTGGAGTGGACAAAACACCGGGGAGCTGTTTTTT. Amino acid sequence: CAWSGQNTGELFF. This rearrangement joins TRBV30 to TRBJ2-2; D uncertain. The CDR3 has 13 residues. Germline values: CDR1 GTSNPN, CDR2 SVGIG (reference sequence). V lost 1 base, J lost 2 bases, and 5 bases lay in between.

CDR3 sequence: CASSQEQWYEQYF. Written as DNA, the CDR3 is TGCGCCAGCAGCCAGGAACAGTGGTACGAGCAGTACTTC. The chain couples TRBV4-1 to TRBJ2-7; D is unresolved. Trimming removed 3 bases at V and 4 bases at J, with 10 bases between. Looked up from germline, CDR1 is MGHRA and CDR2 is YSYEKL. The CDR3 length is 13 residues.

There are a few counts of this clone. The chain recombines TRBV5-6 with TRBJ1-6; the D gene is possibly TRBD1 (5 bases). This CDR3 comprises 15 residues. Germline loops: CDR1 SGHDT, CDR2 YYEEEE. V lost 1 base and J lost 9, with 14 bases in between. The CDR3 DNA follows: TGTGCCAGCAGCTTGATAGGGGTAGGAAGTTCACCCCTCCACTTT. This sequence encodes CASSLIGVGSSPLHF.

This clone was seen a few times. The sample holds other DNA sequences that translate to the same CDR3. The rearrangement uses TRBV30 and TRBJ2-3; tentatively, D is TRBD2 (5 bases). V was cut by 0 bases and J by 7 bases, with 8 bases left in between. The CDR3 covers 12 residues. The V gene's germline CDR1 is GTSNPN and CDR2 SVGIG (reference sequence). Here the CDR3 DNA reads TGTGCCTGGAGTGTTGGAGGAAATACGCAGTATTTT. This translates into CAWSVGGNTQYF. The full variable domain, completed using reference TRBV30 and TRBJ2-3, is SQTIHQWPATLVQPVGSPLSLECTVEGTSNPNLYWYRQAAGRGLQLLFYSVGIGQISSEVPQNLSASRPQDRQFILSSKKLLLSDSGFYLCAWSVGGNTQYFGPGTRLTVL.

As regards this clone: At one boundary the junction diverges from the germline segment, which might be a read error. The J gene is TRBJ1-3, the V gene TRBV2, with a weak D call TRBD1 (6 bases). CDR1 SNHLY and CDR2 FYNNEI come from the germline V gene. This CDR3 is built from 15 residues. The CDR3 is CASSEDRLSGNTIYF. The CDR3 nucleotides read TGTGCCAGCAGCGAAGACAGGCTCTCTGGAAACACCATATATTTT.

The genes are TRBV4-2 and TRBJ2-7; 9 nucleotides align to TRBD2. Losses at the gene ends were 4 bases for V and 1 base for J; bases not matched to a gene: 11. The germline V gene encodes CDR1 LGHNA and CDR2 YNFKEQ. The CDR3 spans 17 residues. The CDR3: CASSPRLTSGNSYEQYF. The DNA of the CDR3 is TGTGCCAGCAGCCCACGACTGACTAGCGGAAATTCCTACGAGCAGTACTTC.

V and J are TRBV5-1 and TRBJ2-1; 10 nucleotides match TRBD2. J was trimmed by 8 bases and V by 5 bases; bases with no gene match: 4. CDR3 length: 13 residues. From germline, CDR1 is SGHRS and CDR2 YFSETQ. The CDR3 coding sequence is TGCGCCAGCAGTCTAGCGGGAGACTATGAGCAGTTCTTC. It codes for CASSLAGDYEQFF.

The chain is built from TRBV5-1 and TRBJ2-6; D not certain. The CDR3 is made up of 16 amino acids. Trimming cost V 4 bases and J 2 bases, with 13 bases left between them. CDR1 is SGHRS, CDR2 YFSETQ, per germline. CDR3 residues: CASSPLFGTGANVLTF. The CDR3 DNA is TGCGCCAGCAGCCCCCTCTTTGGGACTGGGGCCAACGTCCTGACTTTC.

This clone was found a few times. V and J are TRBV5-1 and TRBJ1-1; D may be TRBD1 (5 bases). V lost 4 bases and J lost 1, with 8 bases in between. Germline CDR1 is SGHRS and CDR2 is YFSETQ. The CDR3 length is 13 residues. This chain's CDR3 is CASSGDPNTEAFF. CDR3 bases: TGCGCCAGCAGCGGGGACCCGAACACTGAAGCTTTCTTT.

There are a few counts of this clone. The CDR3 protein is CASSQGWTGELFF. The CDR3 DNA follows: TGTGCCAGCAGTCAGGGCTGGACCGGGGAGCTGTTTTTT. The rearrangement joins TRBV28 to TRBJ2-2; maybe TRBD1 (5 bases). The germline gives CDR1 MDHEN, CDR2 SYDVKM. The germline V and J ends were trimmed by 5 bases and 5 bases, with 9 bases remaining between them. The CDR3 runs to 13 residues.

The chain carries TRBV29-1 and TRBJ2-6, with D perhaps assigned TRBD1 or TRBD2 (5 bases each). The V end was cut by 6 bases, the J end by 0 bases, with 15 bases between. The CDR3 contains 16 residues. CDR1 and CDR2 from the germline V gene are SQVTM and ANQGSEA. The CDR3 here is CSVGWGFSSGANVLTF. Here the CDR3 DNA reads TGCAGCGTCGGTTGGGGGTTCAGCTCTGGGGCCAACGTCCTGACTTTC.

This clone was detected only a few times. The rearrangement joins TRBV20-1 to TRBJ1-2; D ambiguous. This CDR3 comprises 10 residues. Germline CDR1 DFQATT, CDR2 SNEGSKA (reference sequence). V gave up 5 bases and J gave up 6 bases, with 7 bases separating them. The DNA for the CDR3 is TGCAGTGCTGTTTCGGATGGCTACACCTTC. It translates to CSAVSDGYTF.

The chain employs TRBV7-9 and TRBJ1-1; D ambiguous. V lost 1 base, J lost 4 bases, and 7 bases lay in between. The CDR3 runs 13 residues. From germline, CDR1 is SEHNR and CDR2 FQNEAQ (reference sequence). DNA for the CDR3: TGTGCCAGCAGCTTAGATCCGTCCACTGAAGCTTTCTTT. It yields the protein CASSLDPSTEAFF. Variable domain in full (rest from reference TRBV7-9 and TRBJ1-1): DTGVSQNPRHKITKRGQNVTFRCDPISEHNRLYWYRQTLGQGPEFLTYFQNEAQLEKSRLLSDRFSAERPKGSFSTLEIQRTEQGDSAMYLCASSLDPSTEAFFGQGTRLTVV.

V and J are TRBV14 and TRBJ1-2, with 8 nucleotides matching TRBD1. The CDR3 is 15 residues long. V dropped 0 bases and J dropped 4; count of bases not matched to a gene: 4. CDR1 SGHDN and CDR2 FVKESK come from the germline V gene. DNA for the CDR3: TGTGCCAGCAGCCAAGATGTTGGACAGGGCTATGGCTACACCTTC. It is translated as CASSQDVGQGYGYTF.

This clone has more than one count but fewer than ten. The gene calls are TRBV18 and TRBJ1-3; tentatively, D is TRBD1 (5 bases). V shed 2 bases and J shed 0 bases, with 11 bases lying between them. The CDR3 has 16 residues. Germline CDR1 reads KGHSH; CDR2 reads LQKENI. CDR3 DNA sequence: TGTGCCAGCTCACCAGTTGGGGGAAACTCTGGAAACACCATATATTTT. Its translation: CASSPVGGNSGNTIYF.

The J gene is TRBJ2-5, the V gene TRBV30; D ambiguous. The CDR3 loop spans 16 amino acids. Trimming took 3 bases from V and 0 from J, leaving 17 bases between them. CDR1 and CDR2 (germline): GTSNPN, SVGIG (reference sequence). The CDR3 bases are TGTGCCTGGAGGGGGTCCAGTTCTGGGTACCAAGAGACCCAGTACTTC. This gives the protein CAWRGSSSGYQETQYF. Full variable domain (rest looked up from reference TRBV30 and TRBJ2-5): SQTIHQWPATLVQPVGSPLSLECTVEGTSNPNLYWYRQAAGRGLQLLFYSVGIGQISSEVPQNLSASRPQDRQFILSSKKLLLSDSGFYLCAWRGSSSGYQETQYFGPGTRLLVL.

The chain uses TRBV29-1 and TRBJ1-1; TRBD1 matches at 12 bases. Per the germline V gene, CDR1 is SQVTM and CDR2 is ANQGSEA. Trimming cost V 8 bases and J 5 bases; bases outside gene matches: 9. The CDR3 has 14 amino acids. CDR3 nucleotides: TGCAGCTCAAGGGACAGGGGGCCGGGGACTGAAGCTTTCTTT. Translation gives CSSRDRGPGTEAFF.

This clone was counted between two and nine times. This chain uses TRBV11-2 with TRBJ2-3; 7 bases line up with TRBD1. The CDR3 has 19 residues. Germline CDR1 SGHAT, CDR2 FQNNGV. V lost 2 bases and J lost 3; bases outside the gene matches: 17. The CDR3 DNA sequence: TGTGCCAGCAGCTTATTTTTGAGACAGGGAGTCCGAGGAACAGATACGCAGTATTTT. It codes for CASSLFLRQGVRGTDTQYF.

This clone showed up just a few times. The J gene is TRBJ2-1, the V gene TRBV30; D tentatively reads TRBD1 or TRBD2 (5 bases each). CDR3 length equals 14 residues. V was shortened by 8 bases and J by 1 base, with 15 bases between the two germline ends. Germline V CDR1 and CDR2: GTSNPN, SVGIG (reference sequence). This CDR3 is CAPPGTPSYNEQFF. As DNA, the CDR3 is TGTGCCCCCCCCGGGACCCCTTCCTACAATGAGCAGTTCTTC. Drawing the rest from reference TRBV30 and TRBJ2-1, the complete variable domain is SQTIHQWPATLVQPVGSPLSLECTVEGTSNPNLYWYRQAAGRGLQLLFYSVGIGQISSEVPQNLSASRPQDRQFILSSKKLLLSDSGFYLCAPPGTPSYNEQFFGPGTRLTVL.

The sample holds a few counts of this clone. The chain couples TRBV7-9 to TRBJ1-2; no firm D call. In germline, CDR1 is SEHNR, CDR2 FQNEAQ (reference sequence). This CDR3 comprises 12 residues. V dropped 3 bases and J dropped 7 bases, with 9 bases sitting between them. This CDR3 is CASSFWGGGYTF. Written as DNA, the CDR3 is TGTGCCAGCAGCTTCTGGGGAGGTGGCTACACCTTC.

This clone was observed a few times. This rearrangement joins TRBV7-9 to TRBJ2-3; 7 nucleotides match TRBD1. This CDR3 contains 15 residues. Unmatched junction bases numbered 8, after V lost 1 base and J lost 7 bases. The germline V gene encodes CDR1 SEHNR and CDR2 FQNEAQ (reference sequence). This CDR3 is CASSLGTGAPNTQYF. As DNA, the CDR3 is TGTGCCAGCAGCTTAGGAACAGGGGCACCAAATACGCAGTATTTT.

The chain employs TRBV28 and TRBJ2-6; TRBD1 might be the D (8 bases). The CDR3 is made up of 14 amino acids. Deletions cut 7 bases from V and 15 bases from J, with 22 bases between. The germline V gene has CDR1 MDHEN and CDR2 SYDVKM. CDR3 bases: TGTGCCAGCAACCACAGGGGGGGCGCTGTCCACCTGACTTTC. It is translated as CASNHRGGAVHLTF.

The gene calls are TRBV27 and TRBJ1-2; the match to TRBD1 covers 9 bases. Germline CDR1 is MNHEY and CDR2 is SMNVEV (reference sequence). The length of the CDR3 is 17 residues. J was trimmed by 2 bases and V by 3 bases; bases with no gene match: 10. The CDR3 DNA follows: TGTGCCAGCAGTTTCTCCGGGGGGACAGGGACCAACTATGGCTACACCTTC. It translates to CASSFSGGTGTNYGYTF.

The chain has TRBV9 and TRBJ2-1; TRBD2 agrees at 7 bases. CDR1 and CDR2 (germline): SGDLS, YYNGEE. V gave up 5 bases and J gave up 5 bases; unmatched junction bases: 4. The CDR3 consists of 13 residues. The CDR3 here is CASRGLPNNEQFF. The CDR3 DNA sequence: TGTGCCAGCAGGGGACTACCCAACAATGAGCAGTTCTTC. Full variable domain (rest looked up from reference TRBV9 and TRBJ2-1): DSGVTQTPKHLITATGQRVTLRCSPRSGDLSVYWYQQSLDQGLQFLIQYYNGEERAKGNILERFSAQQFPDLHSELNLSSLELGDSALYFCASRGLPNNEQFFGPGTRLTVL.

This clone was detected a few times. The J gene is TRBJ2-2, the V gene TRBV18; 10 bases are a match to TRBD1. CDR3 size: 16 residues. Germline CDR1 and CDR2: KGHSH and LQKENI. V lost 5 bases, J lost 6 bases, and 9 bases stayed unmatched. CDR3 sequence reads: CASSTGDRGPAGELFF. CDR3 nucleotides: TGTGCCAGCTCAACAGGAGACAGGGGGCCAGCCGGGGAGCTGTTTTTT.

This clone showed up just a few times. The chain carries TRBV15 and TRBJ2-5; 11 nucleotides agree with TRBD2. Germline CDR1 LNHNV, CDR2 YYDKDF (reference sequence). V lost 0 bases to trimming and J lost 5 bases; unmatched junction nucleotides: 8. CDR3 length: 17 residues. This CDR3 reads CATSRDMLAGGSETQYF. The CDR3 DNA reads TGTGCCACCAGCAGAGATATGCTAGCGGGAGGTTCGGAGACCCAGTACTTC. Using reference TRBV15 and TRBJ2-5 for the parts outside the CDR3, the full variable domain is DAMVIQNPRYQVTQFGKPVTLSCSQTLNHNVMYWYQQKSSQAPKLLFHYYDKDFNNEADTPDNFQSRRPNTSFCFLDIRSPGLGDTAMYLCATSRDMLAGGSETQYFGPGTRLLVL.

This clone has only a few counts. The rearrangement uses TRBV4-1 and TRBJ1-2; TRBD1 might be the D (5 bases). Germline CDR1 and CDR2: MGHRA and YSYEKL. V was cut by 7 bases and J by 2 bases, with 8 bases left in between. The CDR3 is made up of 12 amino acids. CDR3 protein: CASTGGNYGYTF. The CDR3, as DNA: TGCGCCAGCACCGGGGGGAACTATGGCTACACCTTC.

V usage is TRBV4-1 and J usage is TRBJ1-6; D possibly corresponds to TRBD1 (5 bases). Germline CDR1 reads MGHRA; CDR2 reads YSYEKL. V gave up 1 base and J gave up 6 bases, with 13 bases separating them. The CDR3 covers 16 residues. The CDR3 is CASSQGLTETNSPLHF. The CDR3 DNA is TGCGCCAGCAGCCAAGGGTTGACAGAAACTAATTCACCCCTCCACTTT.

This clone was observed a handful of times. The rearrangement uses TRBV5-1 and TRBJ2-2; 7 positions agree with TRBD2. Germline V gene lookup returns CDR1 SGHRS and CDR2 YFSETQ. The V gene end was trimmed by 2 bases and the J gene end by 4 bases; junction bases not matched to a gene: 8. This CDR3 region has 16 residues. The CDR3 reads CASSFSSLAVTGELFF. CDR3 in DNA: TGCGCCAGCAGCTTCTCCTCCCTAGCGGTCACCGGGGAGCTGTTTTTT.